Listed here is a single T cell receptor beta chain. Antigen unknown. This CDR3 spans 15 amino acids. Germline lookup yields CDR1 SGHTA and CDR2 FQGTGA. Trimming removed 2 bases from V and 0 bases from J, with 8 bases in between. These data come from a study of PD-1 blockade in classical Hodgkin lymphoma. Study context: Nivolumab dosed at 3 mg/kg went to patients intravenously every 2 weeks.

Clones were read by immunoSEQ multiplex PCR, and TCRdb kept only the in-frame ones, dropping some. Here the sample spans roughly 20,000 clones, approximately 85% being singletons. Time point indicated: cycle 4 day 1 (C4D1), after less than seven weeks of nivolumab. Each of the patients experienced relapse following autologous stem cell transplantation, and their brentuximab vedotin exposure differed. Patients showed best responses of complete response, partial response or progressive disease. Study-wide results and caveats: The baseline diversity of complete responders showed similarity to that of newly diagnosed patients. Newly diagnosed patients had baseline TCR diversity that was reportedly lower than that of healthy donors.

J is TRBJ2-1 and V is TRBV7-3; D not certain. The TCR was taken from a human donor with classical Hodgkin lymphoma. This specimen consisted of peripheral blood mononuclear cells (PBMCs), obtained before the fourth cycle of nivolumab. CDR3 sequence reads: CASSLAADSYNEQFF. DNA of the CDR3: TGTGCCAGCAGCTTAGCGGCAGACTCCTACAATGAGCAGTTCTTC.